These 25 T cell receptor beta chains were sequenced from one sample in a study of Graves' ophthalmopathy and Graves' hyperthyroidism. TCR beta CDR3 amplification used RNA transcripts. HTBI-primed RT-PCR formed the first round, and a multiplex PCR formed the second. TCRdb called the multiplex PCR reads again in MiXCR, with one record for every CDR3 protein. Of around 470,000 distinct CDR3 sequences listed, over 13% are singletons. Material: blood. The receptors here all came from a woman in her twenties or thirties with Graves' ophthalmopathy.

This clonotype was detected ten times or more. This CDR3 is CASSSLGTGFQETQYF. The DNA of the CDR3 is TGTGCCAGCAGCTCTCTCGGGACAGGGTTTCAGGAGACCCAGTACTTC. The genes are TRBV11-1 and TRBJ2-5; 9 nucleotides line up with TRBD1. The CDR3 runs 16 residues. Germline V gene lookup returns CDR1 SGHAT and CDR2 FQDESV (reference sequence). V lost 4 bases, J lost 5 bases, and 11 bases stayed unmatched.

This clonotype was observed at least ten times. This sequence joins TRBV20-1 and TRBJ1-1; TRBD1 matches 10 bases. Germline CDR1 reads DFQATT; CDR2 reads SNEGSKA (reference sequence). With 6 bases clipped from V and 8 bases from J, the junction kept 3 bases outside the gene matches. There are 11 residues in the CDR3. In DNA form, the CDR3 reads TGCAGTGCGCGGACAGGGGGGGAAGCTTTCTTT. It translates to CSARTGGEAFF.

The sample holds many counts of this clonotype. The rearrangement uses TRBV12-3 or TRBV12-4 and TRBJ2-7, with 8 bases identical to TRBD2. With V trimmed by 0 bases and J by 3 bases, 7 bases remained unmatched. The CDR3 length is 16 residues. The CDR3 nucleotides are TGTGCCAGCAGTTTAGCTCTGATAGCGGGGAACTACGAGCAGTACTTC. This encodes CASSLALIAGNYEQYF.

This clonotype was picked up many times. This rearrangement joins TRBV6-1 to TRBJ1-2; D possibly corresponds to TRBD1 (6 bases). Germline-derived CDR1 and CDR2 are MNHNS and SASEGT. V lost 7 bases, J lost 0 bases, and 15 bases lay in between. The CDR3 is 15 residues long. This CDR3 reads CASMGRDISNYGYTF. CDR3 nucleotides: TGTGCCAGCATGGGCCGGGACATCTCTAACTATGGCTACACCTTC.

This clonotype has a count of ten or more. The chain links TRBV13 to TRBJ1-1; D not resolved. The germline V gene encodes CDR1 PRHDT and CDR2 FYEKMQ (reference sequence). Trimming took 4 bases from V and 4 from J, leaving 7 bases between them. CDR3 length equals 12 residues. The CDR3 protein is CASSSPSTEAFF. CDR3 DNA sequence: TGTGCCAGCAGCTCTCCCTCCACTGAAGCTTTCTTT.

This clonotype was observed many times. The genes are TRBV27 and TRBJ2-7; D possibly corresponds to TRBD2 (5 bases). Looked up from germline, CDR1 is MNHEY and CDR2 is SMNVEV (reference sequence). V was clipped by 6 bases and J by 5 bases, with 14 bases between them. CDR3 length equals 13 residues. CDR3 sequence: CASSLRGSNEQYF. For the CDR3, the DNA is TGTGCCAGCAGCCTCCGCGGGTCCAACGAGCAGTACTTC.

This clonotype was found a few times. V usage is TRBV4-1 and J usage is TRBJ1-3, with 7 bases that match TRBD1. Germline V gives CDR1 MGHRA, CDR2 YSYEKL. With 0 bases clipped from V and 2 bases from J, the junction kept 1 base outside the gene matches. There are 15 residues in the CDR3. The CDR3 here is CASSQDGTAGNTIYF. CDR3 DNA: TGCGCCAGCAGCCAAGATGGGACAGCTGGAAACACCATATATTTT.

Here the CDR3 DNA reads TGCGCCAGCAGCTATGATCTAGCGGGAGGGCCGGGCGAGCAGTACTTC. Protein sequence: CASSYDLAGGPGEQYF. V is TRBV5-1 and J is TRBJ2-7, with 12 bases matching TRBD2. The CDR3 runs 16 residues. The germline CDR1 and CDR2 sequences are SGHRS and YFSETQ. The ends lost 3 bases at V and 6 bases at J; junction bases unmatched: 10.

The chain has TRBV7-2 and TRBJ2-7; D remains ambiguous. Per germline, CDR1 SGHTA and CDR2 FQGNSA. V was shortened by 5 bases and J by 4 bases, with 6 bases between the two germline ends. This CDR3 spans 11 amino acids. CDR3 in amino acids: CASSRIYEQYF. In DNA, the CDR3 is TGTGCCAGCAGCCGAATTTACGAGCAGTACTTC. The complete variable domain, with remaining parts taken from reference TRBV7-2 and TRBJ2-7, reads GAGVSQSPSNKVTEKGKDVELRCDPISGHTALYWYRQSLGQGLEFLIYFQGNSAPDKSGLPSDRFSAERTGGSVSTLTIQRTQQEDSAVYLCASSRIYEQYFGPGTRLTVT.

This clonotype was found a few times. The germline gene is not matched at one end of the junction; a read error may be the cause. V usage is TRBV2 and J usage is TRBJ1-1; D is possibly TRBD1 (6 bases). The length of the CDR3 is 11 residues. CDR1 and CDR2 from the germline V gene are SNHLY and FYNNEI. The CDR3 reads CAGRGSPEAFF. CDR3 bases: TGTGCCGGCAGGGGCTCCCCTGAAGCTTTCTTT.

This clonotype came up many times. The J gene is TRBJ2-2, the V gene TRBV6-2 or TRBV6-3; D ambiguous. The CDR3 loop spans 17 amino acids. The V end lost 3 bases, the J end lost 0 bases, and 14 bases lay between the germline ends. Germline V gene data show CDR1 as MNHEY and CDR2 as SVGEGT. The CDR3 DNA reads TGTGCCAGCAGTTATGGTCACAGCCAATCGAACACCGGGGAGCTGTTTTTT. Protein sequence: CASSYGHSQSNTGELFF.

This clonotype showed up many times. CDR3 bases: TGTGCCAGTAGTGGGGGACAGGGGGCAGGGCAGCCCCAGCATTTT. Protein product: CASSGGQGAGQPQHF. The J gene is TRBJ1-5, the V gene TRBV19, with 12 nucleotides matching TRBD1. Germline V CDR1 and CDR2: LNHDA, SQIVND (reference sequence). V trimming: 5 bases; J trimming: 7 bases; junction bases outside the gene matches: 6. CDR3 size: 15 residues.

This clonotype occurred many times. The rearrangement links TRBV13 to TRBJ2-7; 7 bases line up with TRBD1. V shed 2 bases and J 0 bases; nucleotides not matched to a gene: 4. Germline loops: CDR1 PRHDT, CDR2 FYEKMQ (reference sequence). This CDR3 contains 15 residues. DNA of the CDR3: TGTGCCAGCAGCTTACAGGCAGGGGGCTCCTACGAGCAGTACTTC. It encodes CASSLQAGGSYEQYF. The full variable domain, with the rest looked up from reference TRBV13 and TRBJ2-7, is AAGVIQSPRHLIKEKRETATLKCYPIPRHDTVYWYQQGPGQDPQFLISFYEKMQSDKGSIPDRFSAQQFSDYHSELNMSSLELGDSALYFCASSLQAGGSYEQYFGPGTRLTVT.

The chain combines TRBV2 with TRBJ2-5; 8 bases agree with TRBD2. Germline V gives CDR1 SNHLY, CDR2 FYNNEI. V was pared by 6 bases and J by 1 base, with 16 bases of the junction left unmatched. The CDR3 extends over 18 amino acids. The CDR3 DNA sequence: TGTGCCAGCAGCCCGGGAACTAGCATCCGGGGGGGCCAAGAGACCCAGTACTTC. Protein sequence: CASSPGTSIRGGQETQYF.

This chain's CDR3 is CASSSGTGAPPTYYGYTF. CDR3 in DNA: TGTGCCAGCAGCTCCGGGACAGGGGCTCCCCCCACTTATTATGGCTACACCTTC. The V call is TRBV11-1, the J call TRBJ1-2, with 10 bases identical to TRBD1. Germline V lookup: CDR1 SGHAT, CDR2 FQDESV (reference sequence). The V and J ends lost 4 bases and 5 bases, in that order; junction bases with no gene match: 16. The CDR3 loop spans 18 amino acids.

This clonotype appeared many times. The J gene is TRBJ1-2, the V gene TRBV6-5, with TRBD1 matching over 7 bases. The CDR3 extends over 13 amino acids. The V gene end was trimmed by 2 bases and the J gene end by 8 bases; junction bases not matched to a gene: 5. The germline V gene has CDR1 MNHEY and CDR2 SVGAGI. This chain's CDR3 is CASSYGGQLGYTF. CDR3 nucleotides: TGTGCCAGCAGTTACGGGGGACAGTTGGGCTACACCTTC.

CDR3 bases: TGTGCCAGCAGTTACTCGAGGCCTATCCGGGAAGTTGACAATCAGCCCCAGCATTTT. Translation gives CASSYSRPIREVDNQPQHF. The chain recombines TRBV6-2 or TRBV6-3 with TRBJ1-5; no definite D call. Germline CDR1 and CDR2: MNHEY and SVGEGT. This CDR3 has 19 residues. V lost 0 bases and J lost 3, with 21 bases in between.

This clonotype was observed at least ten times. The chain recombines TRBV6-5 with TRBJ2-7; D could derive from TRBD1 or TRBD2 (6 bases each). Trimming took 3 bases from V and 4 from J, leaving 13 bases between them. The CDR3 runs to 14 residues. Looked up from germline, CDR1 is MNHEY and CDR2 is SVGAGI. CDR3 in amino acids: CASSYFGGRYEQYF. The CDR3 DNA follows: TGTGCCAGCAGTTATTTCGGGGGCAGGTACGAGCAGTACTTC.

The DNA of the CDR3 is TGTGCCAGTAGTATCGTTGAACGGGGGTTGTGGCGGCATCAGCCCCAGCATTTT. Encoded protein: CASSIVERGLWRHQPQHF. The V gene is TRBV19, the J gene TRBJ1-5; D might be TRBD1 (5 bases). V lost 3 bases to trimming and J lost 5 bases, with 23 bases between them. This CDR3 spans 18 amino acids. Germline-derived CDR1 and CDR2 are LNHDA and SQIVND (reference sequence).

This clonotype was seen ten or more times. The chain joins TRBV7-2 to TRBJ1-1, with 8 bases identical to TRBD1. The trim removed 5 bases at V and 5 bases at J, leaving 7 bases unmatched. CDR1 and CDR2 (germline): SGHTA, FQGNSA. The CDR3 contains 14 residues. The CDR3 loop reads CASSTTTGGTEAFF. The CDR3, as DNA: TGTGCCAGCAGCACCACCACAGGGGGTACTGAAGCTTTCTTT.

This clonotype appeared many times. This chain connects TRBV30 to TRBJ2-7, with a possible D match to TRBD1 (7 bases). The CDR3 is 12 residues long. Germline CDR1 is GTSNPN and CDR2 is SVGIG (reference sequence). Trimming shortened V by 5 bases and J by 3 bases, and 11 bases separated the two germline ends. This CDR3 is CAWGGTDYEQYF. CDR3 nucleotide sequence: TGTGCCTGGGGCGGGACAGACTACGAGCAGTACTTC.

This clonotype was picked up a small number of times. The CDR3 sequence: CASSFTQGQQETQYF. In DNA, the CDR3 is TGTGCCAGCAGTTTTACCCAGGGACAACAAGAGACCCAGTACTTC. The J gene is TRBJ2-5, the V gene TRBV27, with a tentative D call TRBD1 (6 bases). Between the trimmed V and J ends, which lost 3 bases and 2 bases, there was a span of 13 bases. The CDR3 contains 15 residues. Germline values: CDR1 MNHEY, CDR2 SMNVEV (reference sequence).

In its sample, this clonotype was seen many times. CDR3: CASIGTGLGEQYF. The CDR3 nucleotides are TGTGCCAGCATCGGGACAGGGTTAGGTGAGCAGTACTTC. The chain employs TRBV27 and TRBJ2-7; 9 positions agree with TRBD1. Germline CDR1 MNHEY, CDR2 SMNVEV (reference sequence). CDR3 length equals 13 residues. The trim removed 7 bases at V and 7 bases at J, leaving 8 bases unmatched.

This clonotype was picked up many times. This chain uses TRBV6-5 with TRBJ1-1; TRBD1 is a possible D gene (6 bases). The V gene lost 0 bases and the J gene lost 5 bases, with 13 bases spanning the gap. The CDR3 loop spans 15 amino acids. Germline lookup yields CDR1 MNHEY and CDR2 SVGAGI. In nucleotides, the CDR3 is TGTGCCAGCAGTTACTCGACCAGGGGTGGGACTGAAGCTTTCTTT. This gives the protein CASSYSTRGGTEAFF.

This clonotype was seen at least ten times. V usage is TRBV6-1 and J usage is TRBJ1-5; D not resolved. Between the trimmed V and J ends, which lost 3 bases and 1 base, there was a span of 10 bases. Germline V CDR1 and CDR2: MNHNS, SASEGT. There are 15 residues in the CDR3. CDR3 sequence: CASSEREGSNQPQHF. The CDR3 DNA reads TGTGCCAGCAGTGAGAGGGAGGGCAGCAATCAGCCCCAGCATTTT.